Below, 19 T cell receptor beta chains from the same sample are listed, as sequenced in a study of blood T cell repertoires in COVID-19. Sequencing used immunoSEQ multiplex PCR; TCRdb keeps in-frame clones, though not all of them. The repertoire includes 300,000 to 350,000 clones, roughly 90% of them detected once, and roughly 8.9% sits in the top ten. The sample consisted of peripheral blood. These receptors were taken from a man aged 25-45 years with COVID-19, enrolled during active disease.

The rearrangement uses TRBV29-1 and TRBJ2-1; 9 bases match TRBD2. The CDR3 contains 19 residues. The V gene's germline CDR1 is SQVTM and CDR2 ANQGSEA. The trim removed 0 bases at V and 5 bases at J, leaving 17 bases unmatched. The CDR3 DNA is TGCAGCGTTGAAGATCTCGGGCTAGCGGGGATCGTAACGAACAATGAGCAGTTCTTC. It is translated as CSVEDLGLAGIVTNNEQFF.

This chain links TRBV3-1 (or the pseudogene TRBV3-2) with TRBJ1-5, with 8 bases identical to TRBD1. Germline V gene lookup returns CDR1 LGHDT and CDR2 YNNKEL (reference sequence). This CDR3 is 15 amino acids long. With V trimmed by 2 bases and J by 2 bases, 2 bases remained unmatched. CDR3 loop: CASSQSQGGNQPQHF. CDR3 bases: TGTGCCAGCAGCCAATCACAGGGGGGCAATCAGCCCCAGCATTTT.

The chain employs TRBV4-3 and TRBJ2-7, with D unresolved. Deletions cut 0 bases from V and 4 bases from J, with 13 bases between. CDR1 and CDR2 from the germline V gene are LGHNA and YSLEER. CDR3 size: 15 residues. The CDR3 DNA is TGCGCCAGCAGCCAAGATGTCGGGTACCTATACGAGCAGTACTTC. It translates to CASSQDVGYLYEQYF.

A few counts support this clone. V and J are TRBV6-5 and TRBJ1-2; D not certain. Trimming took off 8 bases at V and 4 bases at J, with 17 bases between the two ends. Germline CDR1 MNHEY, CDR2 SVGAGI. The CDR3 spans 14 residues. The CDR3 coding sequence is TGTGCCAGCGTACCAGAAATTGTTGGCTATGGCTACACCTTC. Translating gives CASVPEIVGYGYTF.

The gene calls are TRBV6-2 or TRBV6-3 and TRBJ2-7; the D is unclear. CDR1 is MNHEY and CDR2 is SVGEGT in the germline V gene. The CDR3 has 14 amino acids. V lost 2 bases to trimming and J lost 2 bases, with 10 bases between them. In DNA, the CDR3 is TGTGCCAGCAGTTACACGGTTCCCCCCTACGAGCAGTACTTC. It codes for CASSYTVPPYEQYF.

This CDR3 is CASSLIAGTGSPLGSPLHF. The CDR3 bases are TGTGCCAGCAGTTTAATAGCCGGGACAGGGTCTCCCTTGGGGTCACCCCTCCACTTT. V usage is TRBV28 and J usage is TRBJ1-6; 9 bases fit TRBD1. CDR1 is MDHEN, CDR2 SYDVKM, per germline. The CDR3 contains 19 residues. V shed 2 bases and J 10 bases; nucleotides not matched to a gene: 18.

The chain employs TRBV7-9 and TRBJ1-3, with TRBD1 matching 8 bases. With 5 bases clipped from V and 2 bases from J, the junction kept 5 bases outside the gene matches. CDR3 length equals 15 residues. Germline CDR1 SEHNR, CDR2 FQNEAQ (reference sequence). The CDR3 loop is CASSPPQGAGNTIYF. Here the CDR3 DNA reads TGTGCCAGCAGCCCCCCACAGGGGGCTGGAAACACCATATATTTT.

The chain employs TRBV5-6 and TRBJ2-3, with D possibly TRBD2 on 6 matching bases. This CDR3 is 16 amino acids long. In germline, CDR1 is SGHDT, CDR2 YYEEEE. V lost 4 bases and J 1 base, leaving 16 bases between the germline ends. CDR3 amino acids: CASSPGAGPRTDTQYF. CDR3 DNA sequence: TGTGCCAGCAGCCCTGGGGCGGGACCTCGCACAGATACGCAGTATTTT.

This clone was seen just once. The V and J genes are TRBV19 and TRBJ2-1, with D maybe TRBD2 (6 bases). Trimming removed 3 bases from V and 3 bases from J, with 15 bases in between. The CDR3 covers 16 residues. CDR1 is LNHDA, CDR2 SQIVND, per germline (reference sequence). This chain's CDR3 is CASSMTGAPGYNEQFF. The CDR3 region has the DNA TGTGCCAGTAGTATGACGGGAGCCCCCGGCTACAATGAGCAGTTCTTC.

The chain combines TRBV9 with TRBJ1-2; a weak D match, TRBD1 (6 bases). This CDR3 has 13 residues. Germline V CDR1 and CDR2: SGDLS, YYNGEE. Trimming pared 3 bases from V and 3 bases from J, leaving 9 bases between. In nucleotides, the CDR3 is TGTGCCAGCAGCGCGCAGGGGTACTATGGCTACACCTTC. Translated, it gives CASSAQGYYGYTF.

The chain is built from TRBV5-4 and TRBJ2-5; 8 positions match TRBD1. This CDR3 is built from 14 residues. V shed 2 bases and J 5 bases; nucleotides not matched to a gene: 5. Germline values: CDR1 SGHNT, CDR2 YYREEE (reference sequence). CDR3 in amino acids: CASSLAGGGETQYF. As DNA, the CDR3 is TGTGCCAGCAGCTTAGCAGGGGGCGGCGAGACCCAGTACTTC.

This sequence joins TRBV27 and TRBJ2-7, with 7 bases identical to TRBD1. Per germline, CDR1 MNHEY and CDR2 SMNVEV (reference sequence). The CDR3 totals 13 residues. Unmatched junction bases numbered 10, after V lost 7 bases and J lost 7 bases. Here the CDR3 DNA reads TGTGCCAGCAACAACAGGGGCTGGGGGGAGCAGTACTTC. The encoded protein is CASNNRGWGEQYF.

The V and J genes are TRBV5-1 and TRBJ2-5; TRBD1 matches 7 bases. Trimming removed 0 bases from V and 0 bases from J; junction bases left unmatched: 2. CDR3 length: 15 residues. Germline lookup yields CDR1 SGHRS and CDR2 YFSETQ. CDR3 nucleotide sequence: TGCGCCAGCAGCTTGGCCGGGACAGACCAAGAGACCCAGTACTTC. This sequence encodes CASSLAGTDQETQYF.

The chain uses TRBV6-6 and TRBJ2-1; TRBD1 is a possible D gene (6 bases). Germline CDR1 is MNHNY and CDR2 is SVGAGI (reference sequence). The CDR3 covers 15 residues. Trimming stripped 4 bases from V and 0 bases from J, with 10 bases between. CDR3 sequence reads: CASSSTGSSYNEQFF. The CDR3 coding sequence is TGTGCCAGCAGTTCGACAGGAAGCTCCTACAATGAGCAGTTCTTC.

On this clone: Other DNA sequences in the same sample also yield this CDR3. The rearrangement links TRBV5-4 to TRBJ2-2; 8 bases fit TRBD1. There are 15 residues in the CDR3. V lost 2 bases to trimming and J lost 1 base; unmatched junction nucleotides: 1. Per germline, CDR1 SGHNT and CDR2 YYREEE (reference sequence). The CDR3 DNA reads TGTGCCAGCAGCTTTGGACAGGGGAACACCGGGGAGCTGTTTTTT. It yields the protein CASSFGQGNTGELFF.

In regard to this clone: This CDR3 is also generated by other DNA sequences in the sample. The genes are TRBV13 and TRBJ2-2; TRBD2 matches at 9 bases. CDR3 size: 17 residues. The germline CDR1 and CDR2 sequences are PRHDT and FYEKMQ (reference sequence). Germline trimming cut 6 bases from V and 5 bases from J; bases unmatched to any gene: 13. The CDR3 protein is CASSPFRSGGRTGELFF. The CDR3 nucleotides read TGTGCCAGCAGTCCTTTTCGTAGCGGGGGTCGGACCGGGGAGCTGTTTTTT.

J is TRBJ2-3 and V is TRBV10-1; 8 positions match TRBD1. There are 14 residues in the CDR3. Germline V CDR1 and CDR2: WNHNN, SYGVQD (reference sequence). Trimming at V came to 5 bases and at J to 3 bases, leaving 4 bases not matched to a gene. In nucleotides, the CDR3 is TGCGCCAGCAGTATGGACAGGGTTACAGATACGCAGTATTTT. It encodes CASSMDRVTDTQYF.

The chain carries TRBV3-1 (or the pseudogene TRBV3-2) and TRBJ1-2, with a weak D call TRBD1 (6 bases). Trimming cost V 2 bases and J 8 bases, with 9 bases left between them. This CDR3 has 12 amino acids. CDR1 LGHDT and CDR2 YNNKEL come from the germline V gene (reference sequence). Here the CDR3 DNA reads TGTGCCAGCAGCCAACCAGGGGAAGGCTACACCTTC. As protein: CASSQPGEGYTF.

The V gene is TRBV4-3, the J gene TRBJ1-2; D gene unclear. Trimming shortened V by 4 bases and J by 4 bases, and 22 bases separated the two germline ends. The CDR3 has 17 amino acids. Germline V gene data show CDR1 as LGHNA and CDR2 as YSLEER. The DNA of the CDR3 is TGCGCCAGCAGCCTTGAGTTAGGTTTGGGCAGTCTCTATGGCTACACCTTC. It specifies CASSLELGLGSLYGYTF.